Listed here are 17 T cell receptor beta chains from one sample, sequenced in a study of blood T cell repertoires in COVID-19. Repertoires were generated with immunoSEQ multiplex PCR, while TCRdb's copy carries only in-frame clones and drops some. This sample has some 270,000 clones; around 85% occur once, and the top ten carry around 1%. The sample consisted of peripheral blood. The source is a human donor with COVID-19, enrolled during active disease. The donor label of this sample is uncertain.

The chain links TRBV3-1 (or the pseudogene TRBV3-2) to TRBJ1-1; D gene ambiguous. Deletions cut 0 bases from V and 6 bases from J, with 5 bases between. CDR1 and CDR2 (germline): LGHDT, YNNKEL (reference sequence). The CDR3 has 12 amino acids. The CDR3 loop reads CASSQESAEAFF. The CDR3 DNA reads as TGTGCCAGCAGCCAAGAGAGTGCTGAAGCTTTCTTT.

This sequence joins TRBV30 and TRBJ2-7; the D gene is possibly TRBD2 (5 bases). CDR3 length: 12 amino acids. V was cut by 2 bases and J by 7 bases, with 12 bases left in between. Germline values: CDR1 GTSNPN, CDR2 SVGIG (reference sequence). The CDR3 nucleotides read TGTGCCTGGAGTTACGGCAGCGGTGAGCAGTACTTC. It encodes CAWSYGSGEQYF.

This clone was observed a handful of times. CDR3 protein: CASSTADTQYF. CDR3 DNA: TGTGCCAGCTCGACAGCCGATACGCAGTATTTT. This chain connects TRBV18 to TRBJ2-3, with D perhaps matching TRBD1 (5 bases). Per the germline V gene, CDR1 is KGHSH and CDR2 is LQKENI. Deletions cut 6 bases from V and 6 bases from J, with 7 bases between. There are 11 residues in the CDR3.

This chain uses TRBV18 with TRBJ2-7; D remains ambiguous. CDR1 and CDR2 from the germline V gene are KGHSH and LQKENI. Trimming took 8 bases from V and 0 from J, leaving 14 bases between them. This CDR3 is 14 amino acids long. The CDR3 protein is CASRTSTLSYEQYF. The CDR3 DNA reads as TGTGCCAGCAGAACATCCACCCTCTCCTACGAGCAGTACTTC.

The chain carries TRBV9 and TRBJ1-1; no reliable D call. The ends were cut back, 6 bases at V and 3 bases at J, with 12 bases in the middle. The CDR3 is made up of 13 amino acids. Germline V gene lookup returns CDR1 SGDLS and CDR2 YYNGEE. The CDR3 protein is CASNVRTYTEAFF. The CDR3 nucleotides are TGTGCCAGCAATGTACGGACTTACACTGAAGCTTTCTTT.

This sequence joins TRBV6-5 and TRBJ1-6; no reliable D call. Trimming took 6 bases from V and 1 from J, leaving 10 bases between them. This CDR3 has 15 amino acids. From germline, CDR1 is MNHEY and CDR2 SVGAGI. The CDR3 spells CASRLPRSYNSPLHF. The DNA of the CDR3 is TGTGCCAGCAGACTACCTAGGTCCTATAATTCACCCCTCCACTTT.

As for this clone: Other nucleotide sequences from this sample produce the same CDR3. This chain's CDR3 is CASSSRTGGDQPQHF. As DNA, the CDR3 is TGTGCCAGCAGCTCCCGGACAGGGGGAGACCAGCCCCAGCATTTT. The chain combines TRBV7-2 with TRBJ1-5; TRBD1 aligns across 10 bases. CDR1 and CDR2 from the germline V gene are SGHTA and FQGNSA. The CDR3 is 15 amino acids. Trimming removed 4 bases from V and 7 bases from J; junction bases left unmatched: 7.

V gene TRBV7-8 combines with J gene TRBJ2-2; D uncertain. Germline V gene sequence: CDR1 SGHVS, CDR2 FQNEAQ. The V end was cut by 1 base, the J end by 0 bases, with 9 bases between. The CDR3 has 16 amino acids. The CDR3 region has the DNA TGTGCCAGCAGCTTAGTAGTAGTTACGAACACCGGGGAGCTGTTTTTT. It translates to CASSLVVVTNTGELFF. The complete variable domain, with remaining parts taken from reference TRBV7-8 and TRBJ2-2, reads GAGVSQSPRYKVAKRGQDVALRCDPISGHVSLFWYQQALGQGPEFLTYFQNEAQLDKSGLPSDRFFAERPEGSVSTLKIQRTQQEDSAVYLCASSLVVVTNTGELFFGEGSRLTVL.

The CDR3: CASGDRGRTGELFF. CDR3 DNA sequence: TGTGCCAGTGGGGACAGGGGAAGGACCGGGGAGCTGTTTTTT. The gene calls are TRBV19 and TRBJ2-2; 10 bases fit TRBD1. The CDR3 length is 14 residues. The V and J ends lost 8 bases and 5 bases, in that order; junction bases with no gene match: 5. Per germline, CDR1 LNHDA and CDR2 SQIVND (reference sequence).

The chain links TRBV7-9 to TRBJ1-2; TRBD1 agrees at 7 bases. This CDR3 contains 13 residues. V shed 6 bases and J 7 bases; nucleotides not matched to a gene: 8. Germline V gene lookup returns CDR1 SEHNR and CDR2 FQNEAQ (reference sequence). This chain's CDR3 is CASSSTGDGGYTF. The CDR3 DNA sequence: TGTGCCAGCAGTTCTACAGGGGATGGTGGCTACACCTTC.

The rearrangement joins TRBV5-1 to TRBJ1-2; TRBD1 agrees at 8 bases. Per germline, CDR1 SGHRS and CDR2 YFSETQ. Unmatched junction bases numbered 11, after V lost 3 bases and J lost 4 bases. The CDR3 loop spans 16 amino acids. CDR3 region: CASSYSTGQVAYGYTF. DNA of the CDR3: TGCGCCAGCAGCTACTCCACGGGACAGGTGGCCTATGGCTACACCTTC.

J is TRBJ1-5 and V is TRBV28; D is possibly TRBD1 (6 bases). Germline lookup yields CDR1 MDHEN and CDR2 SYDVKM. Trimming removed 4 bases at V and 2 bases at J, with 18 bases between. The CDR3 loop spans 17 amino acids. The CDR3 here is CASSSVRDIYGNQPQHF. Written as DNA, the CDR3 is TGTGCCAGCAGTTCAGTCCGGGACATTTATGGCAATCAGCCCCAGCATTTT.

This chain connects TRBV28 to TRBJ1-4, with D possibly being TRBD1 (5 bases). V lost 4 bases and J lost 0, with 12 bases in between. CDR3 size: 16 residues. Germline CDR1 and CDR2: MDHEN and SYDVKM. The CDR3 nucleotides are TGTGCCAGCAGTTGGGAGGGGTCTACAACTAATGAAAAACTGTTTTTT. Translated, it gives CASSWEGSTTNEKLFF.

The count of this clone is one. The chain uses TRBV11-2 and TRBJ1-2; TRBD1 matches at 8 bases. Germline assignment: CDR1 SGHAT and CDR2 FQNNGV. The CDR3 runs 15 residues. V lost 6 bases and J lost 3; bases outside the gene matches: 9. CDR3 nucleotide sequence: TGTGCCAGCAGTACTACAGCGGGACAGGACTATGGCTACACCTTC. Its protein product is CASSTTAGQDYGYTF. Based on the CDR3 plus reference TRBV11-2 and TRBJ1-2, the full variable domain is EAGVAQSPRYKIIEKRQSVAFWCNPISGHATLYWYQQILGQGPKLLIQFQNNGVVDDSQLPKDRFSAERLKGVDSTLKIQPAKLEDSAVYLCASSTTAGQDYGYTFGSGTRLTVV.

This clone was seen a handful of times. The rearrangement links TRBV23-1 to TRBJ1-1; the D is unclear. TRBV23-1 is recorded as an ORF, its role being uncertain. Trimming pared 1 base from V and 0 bases from J, leaving 9 bases between. CDR3 length: 15 amino acids. The CDR3 sequence is CASSQLNGMNTEAFF. CDR3 coding DNA: TGCGCCAGCAGTCAATTAAACGGGATGAACACTGAAGCTTTCTTT.

J is TRBJ2-3 and V is TRBV7-3; D not certain. The CDR3 is 14 amino acids. Deletions cut 5 bases from V and 0 bases from J, with 9 bases between. Germline loops: CDR1 SGHTA, CDR2 FQGTGA. CDR3 DNA: TGTGCCAGCAGCACCCAAACTAGCACAGATACGCAGTATTTT. Translation: CASSTQTSTDTQYF.

The gene calls are TRBV6-1 and TRBJ2-7, with 11 bases matching TRBD2. The V gene end was trimmed by 4 bases and the J gene end by 3 bases; junction bases not matched to a gene: 20. The CDR3 runs 20 residues. Germline assignment: CDR1 MNHNS and CDR2 SASEGT. The CDR3 loop reads CASSGGTSGSEEGPNYEQYF. DNA for the CDR3: TGTGCCAGCAGTGGGGGAACTAGCGGGAGTGAAGAAGGCCCCAACTACGAGCAGTACTTC.